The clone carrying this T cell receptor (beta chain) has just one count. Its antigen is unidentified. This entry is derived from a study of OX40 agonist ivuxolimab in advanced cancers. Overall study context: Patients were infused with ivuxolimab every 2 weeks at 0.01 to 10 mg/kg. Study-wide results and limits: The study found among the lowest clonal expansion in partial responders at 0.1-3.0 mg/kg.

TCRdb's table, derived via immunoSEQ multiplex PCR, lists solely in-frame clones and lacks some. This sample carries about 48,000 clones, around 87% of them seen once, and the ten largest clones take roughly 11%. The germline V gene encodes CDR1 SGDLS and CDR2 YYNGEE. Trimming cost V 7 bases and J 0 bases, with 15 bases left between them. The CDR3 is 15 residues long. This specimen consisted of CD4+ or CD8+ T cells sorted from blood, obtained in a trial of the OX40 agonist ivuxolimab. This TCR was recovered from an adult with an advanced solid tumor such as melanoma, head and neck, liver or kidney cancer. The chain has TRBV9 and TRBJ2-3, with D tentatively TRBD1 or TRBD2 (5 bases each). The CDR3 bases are TGTGCCAGCGCCACGGGGACCTCTAGCACAGATACGCAGTATTTT. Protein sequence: CASATGTSSTDTQYF.